This TCR beta chain emerged from a study of tumor-infiltrating lymphocytes in primary liver carcinoma. Study details: These were node-negative, non-metastatic T1-T3 tumors of roughly 4 to 10 cm. Findings of the study overall: Relative to tumor region pairs, the tumor-adjacent and tumor-blood pairs showed overlap that was lower. Researchers report that only about 7-24% of top clones turned up in all five tumor regions.

In this sample, this clonotype turned up once. No antigen is known for it. Germline is not matched at one junction end, which may reflect a read error. The template, around 540 ng total RNA, yielded TCR beta cDNA made with a constant-region primer. Library construction for TCR beta comprised three nested multiplex PCR rounds performed with slightly modified ARM-PCR. Use of TRBV1-TRBV30 forward primers with a C-beta reverse primer characterized the first two PCR rounds, which lasted roughly 9 cycles each. From the multiplex PCR reads, TCRdb called clonotypes with MiXCR, one entry per CDR3 protein. The table has about 190,000 distinct CDR3 sequences, around four fifths seen once. The CDR3 has 15 residues. Per germline, CDR1 SGHRS and CDR2 YFSETQ. Co-extracting RNA and DNA was done with about 20-34 mg of unsorted bulk tissue as input. Cases comprised patients with primary liver carcinoma who received surgical resection.

The TCR was taken from a man aged 35 to 55 with primary liver carcinoma and hepatitis B virus infection. Sequenced material: tumor tissue from primary liver carcinoma. The chain employs TRBV5-1 and TRBJ2-5; D may be TRBD1 (5 bases). CDR3 residues: CVSSSDTVGQETQYF. The DNA for the CDR3 is TGCGTCAGCAGCTCGGACACGGTTGGGCAAGAGACCCAGTACTTC.